A selection of T cell receptor beta chains follows, all from one sample in a study of blood T cell repertoires in COVID-19. Here immunoSEQ multiplex PCR was the method, and the copy in TCRdb shows in-frame clones only, minus some. The sample yields 200,000 or so clones, 85% to 90% seen once. Sequences were obtained from peripheral blood. The receptors shown here come from a woman aged 55-70 years with acute or convalescent COVID-19. The CDR3 runs from the conserved cysteine through the conserved F or W. Fields, in order: J gene, clone size, D gene, V gene, CDR3 protein, CDR3 DNA. A D gene is named only where the DNA matches it firmly. Where a row states a size, it is once, few, many or the class of an expanded clone; other rows omit it.

j_gene: TRBJ2-1
abundance: .
d_gene: TRBD1
v_gene: TRBV24-1
CDR3aa: CATSEAPGTAKNEIEQFF
CDR3nt: TGTGCCACCAGTGAAGCTCCCGGGACAGCTAAGAATGAGATTGAGCAGTTCTTC

j_gene: TRBJ2-3
abundance: .
d_gene: TRBD2
v_gene: TRBV5-1
CDR3aa: CASSWDTSGGTAFTDTQYF
CDR3nt: TGCGCCAGCAGCTGGGATACTAGCGGGGGGACCGCCTTCACAGATACGCAGTATTTT

j_gene: TRBJ1-4
abundance: .
d_gene: TRBD1
v_gene: TRBV30
CDR3aa: CAWEGASGEKLFF
CDR3nt: TGTGCCTGGGAGGGGGCCAGCGGGGAAAAACTGTTTTTT

j_gene: TRBJ2-5
abundance: many
d_gene: TRBD2
v_gene: TRBV14
CDR3aa: CASSPSGGSGSWETQYF
CDR3nt: TGTGCCAGCAGCCCCTCGGGAGGTAGCGGGAGCTGGGAGACCCAGTACTTC

j_gene: TRBJ1-5
abundance: .
d_gene: .
v_gene: TRBV30
CDR3aa: CAWSEQEYQPQHF
CDR3nt: TGTGCCTGGAGTGAACAGGAGTATCAGCCCCAGCATTTT

j_gene: TRBJ2-1
abundance: .
d_gene: TRBD2
v_gene: TRBV6-5
CDR3aa: CASRIGTSNYNEQFF
CDR3nt: TGTGCCAGCAGGATCGGGACTAGCAATTACAATGAGCAGTTCTTC

j_gene: TRBJ2-1
abundance: .
d_gene: .
v_gene: TRBV30
CDR3aa: CAWNQQGGYNEQFF
CDR3nt: TGTGCCTGGAACCAACAGGGGGGGTACAATGAGCAGTTCTTC

j_gene: TRBJ2-7
abundance: .
d_gene: TRBD2
v_gene: TRBV28
CDR3aa: CASRGAGGLYEQYF
CDR3nt: TGTGCCAGCAGGGGGGCGGGAGGGCTTTACGAGCAGTACTTC

j_gene: TRBJ1-4
abundance: .
d_gene: .
v_gene: TRBV9
CDR3aa: CASSPTERTNEKLFF
CDR3nt: TGTGCCAGCAGCCCTACGGAGAGGACTAATGAAAAACTGTTTTTT

j_gene: TRBJ1-6
abundance: .
d_gene: TRBD1
v_gene: TRBV7-2
CDR3aa: CASSFGTENSPLHF
CDR3nt: TGTGCCAGCAGCTTTGGGACAGAGAATTCACCCCTCCACTTT

j_gene: TRBJ1-6
abundance: .
d_gene: .
v_gene: TRBV13
CDR3aa: CASSRRGAGNSPLHF
CDR3nt: TGTGCCAGCAGCCGGCGGGGGGCCGGTAATTCACCCCTCCACTTT

j_gene: TRBJ1-2
abundance: .
d_gene: .
v_gene: TRBV5-4
CDR3aa: CASSLDRNYGYTF
CDR3nt: TGTGCCAGCAGTTTGGACAGAAACTATGGCTACACCTTC

j_gene: TRBJ1-1
abundance: .
d_gene: .
v_gene: TRBV10-3
CDR3aa: CAITVAPNTEAFF
CDR3nt: TGTGCCATCACCGTGGCCCCGAACACTGAAGCTTTCTTT

j_gene: TRBJ1-2
abundance: .
d_gene: TRBD1
v_gene: TRBV28
CDR3aa: CASSSVRQGYYGYTF
CDR3nt: TGTGCCAGCAGTTCCGTTAGACAGGGGTACTATGGCTACACCTTC

j_gene: TRBJ1-2
abundance: .
d_gene: .
v_gene: TRBV28
CDR3aa: CASISGAAWGYTF
CDR3nt: TGTGCCAGCATATCAGGGGCTGCTTGGGGCTACACCTTC

j_gene: TRBJ2-6
abundance: .
d_gene: .
v_gene: TRBV18
CDR3aa: CASSPGTSGSGANVLTF
CDR3nt: TGTGCCAGCTCACCAGGGACATCGGGCTCTGGGGCCAACGTCCTGACTTTC

j_gene: TRBJ2-1
abundance: .
d_gene: TRBD2
v_gene: TRBV7-2
CDR3aa: CASSLQVGSGHEQFF
CDR3nt: TGTGCCAGCAGCTTACAAGTCGGTAGCGGGCATGAGCAGTTCTTC

j_gene: TRBJ2-1
abundance: .
d_gene: TRBD1
v_gene: TRBV7-6
CDR3aa: CASSPRQGASSYNEQFF
CDR3nt: TGTGCCAGCAGCCCCCGACAGGGGGCGAGTTCCTACAATGAGCAGTTCTTC

j_gene: TRBJ2-2
abundance: few
d_gene: .
v_gene: TRBV6-5
CDR3aa: CASSYGDRNTGELFF
CDR3nt: TGTGCCAGCAGTTACGGAGACAGGAACACCGGGGAGCTGTTTTTT

j_gene: TRBJ1-3
abundance: once
d_gene: TRBD1
v_gene: TRBV9
CDR3aa: CASSVDRGNTIYF
CDR3nt: TGTGCCAGCAGCGTGGACAGGGGAAACACCATATATTTT

j_gene: TRBJ2-1
abundance: .
d_gene: TRBD2
v_gene: TRBV6-5
CDR3aa: CACREGLYNEQFF
CDR3nt: TGTGCCTGCCGGGAGGGCCTGTACAATGAGCAGTTCTTC

j_gene: TRBJ2-3
abundance: .
d_gene: .
v_gene: TRBV5-1
CDR3aa: CASSLSRGGVDTQYF
CDR3nt: TGCGCCAGCAGCTTGAGTCGCGGCGGAGTAGATACGCAGTATTTT

j_gene: TRBJ1-2
abundance: .
d_gene: TRBD1
v_gene: TRBV11-2
CDR3aa: CASSLGSPGQGRGYTF
CDR3nt: TGTGCCAGCAGCTTAGGCTCCCCGGGACAGGGTCGTGGCTACACCTTC

j_gene: TRBJ1-5
abundance: .
d_gene: TRBD1
v_gene: TRBV3-1/TRBV3-2
CDR3aa: CASSHSSTGGAGQPQHF
CDR3nt: TGTGCCAGCAGCCATTCCTCAACAGGGGGCGCAGGTCAGCCCCAGCATTTT

j_gene: TRBJ1-5
abundance: .
d_gene: .
v_gene: TRBV12-5
CDR3aa: CASGLGQTLVVAQPQHF
CDR3nt: TGTGCTAGTGGTTTGGGACAGACGTTAGTGGTTGCTCAGCCCCAGCATTTT

j_gene: TRBJ1-5
abundance: .
d_gene: TRBD1
v_gene: TRBV11-2
CDR3aa: CASSGTEGGRGKTQPQHF
CDR3nt: TGTGCCAGCAGCGGGACAGAGGGCGGCAGGGGGAAAACTCAGCCCCAGCATTTT

j_gene: TRBJ1-4
abundance: once
d_gene: .
v_gene: TRBV19
CDR3aa: CASSIARAQPEKLFF
CDR3nt: TGTGCCAGTAGTATAGCCAGGGCACAACCGGAAAAACTGTTTTTT